These 7 T cell receptor beta chains were sequenced from one sample in a study of control samples from healthy donors and cancer patients. Repertoires were generated with immunoSEQ multiplex PCR, while TCRdb's copy carries only in-frame clones and drops some. The sample consists of around 230,000 clones, roughly 94% of them appearing once. Sequenced sample: blood. Source of these receptors: a man aged 50 to 59 in good health.

A single count supports this clone. The V and J genes are TRBV5-1 and TRBJ2-5; possible D gene TRBD1, 6 bases. The CDR3 has 14 amino acids. V was shortened by 3 bases and J by 2 bases, with 11 bases between the two germline ends. The germline CDR1 and CDR2 sequences are SGHRS and YFSETQ. The CDR3 is CASSSQGRQETQYF. The CDR3 nucleotides are TGCGCCAGCAGCTCACAGGGTCGTCAAGAGACCCAGTACTTC.

The J gene is TRBJ2-3, the V gene TRBV25-1; 8 bases are a match to TRBD2. This CDR3 has 16 residues. The J segment lost 2 bases and the V segment lost 6 bases, leaving 10 bases of the junction unmatched. In germline, CDR1 is MGHDK, CDR2 SYGVNS. The CDR3 nucleotides are TGTGCCAGCAGCTTCCTCGGCGGGGGGACCACAGATACGCAGTATTTT. Translated: CASSFLGGGTTDTQYF.

This chain links TRBV5-1 with TRBJ2-5; 13 bases match TRBD2. Germline V lookup: CDR1 SGHRS, CDR2 YFSETQ. The CDR3 is 15 amino acids. V shed 4 bases and J 4 bases; nucleotides not matched to a gene: 4. This chain's CDR3 is CASSPLAGGAETQYF. The DNA of the CDR3 is TGCGCCAGCAGCCCACTAGCGGGGGGGGCAGAGACCCAGTACTTC.

This sequence joins TRBV28 and TRBJ2-5; 9 positions match TRBD2. Germline CDR1 reads MDHEN; CDR2 reads SYDVKM. The CDR3 has 12 amino acids. V lost 8 bases and J lost 3; bases outside the gene matches: 1. Here the CDR3 reads CASSSGKETQYF. The CDR3 DNA reads as TGTGCCAGCTCTAGCGGGAAAGAGACCCAGTACTTC.

This clone was seen once. The gene calls are TRBV21-1 and TRBJ2-7; TRBD1 was called by the table and not checked on the DNA. TRBV21-1 is a listed pseudogene. The CDR3 contains 14 residues. DNA of the CDR3: TGTGCCACCTCACGACCAGGGGGATCCTACGAGCAGTACTTC. Protein product: CATSRPGGSYEQYF.

The chain joins TRBV3-1 (or the pseudogene TRBV3-2) to TRBJ2-2; D could derive from TRBD1 or TRBD2 (5 bases each). This CDR3 has 15 amino acids. The germline V and J ends were trimmed by 1 base and 6 bases, with 12 bases remaining between them. Germline CDR1 reads LGHDT; CDR2 reads YNNKEL (reference sequence). The CDR3 loop is CASSQGSRGPGELFF. The CDR3, as DNA: TGTGCCAGCAGCCAAGGATCCCGGGGCCCCGGGGAGCTGTTTTTT.

The chain employs TRBV3-1 (or the pseudogene TRBV3-2) and TRBJ1-1, with D perhaps TRBD1 (5 bases). In germline, CDR1 is LGHDT, CDR2 YNNKEL (reference sequence). V was cut by 1 base and J by 7 bases, with 10 bases left in between. CDR3 size: 13 residues. CDR3 residues: CASSQGRGFEAFF. For the CDR3, the DNA is TGTGCCAGCAGCCAAGGGAGGGGCTTTGAAGCTTTCTTT.